The source of this T cell receptor (beta chain) is a study of blood T cell repertoires in COVID-19. About the study: The study drew acute and convalescent COVID-19 samples from the United States, Italy and Spain. In each case, the material was cDNA or gDNA derived from T cells, B-cell-depleted T cells, or PBMCs.

This CDR3 comprises 16 residues. The V gene end was trimmed by 4 bases and the J gene end by 6 bases; junction bases not matched to a gene: 9. The germline V gene encodes CDR1 GTSNPN and CDR2 SVGIG (reference sequence). Source study methods: The assay estimated nucleated cells by amplifying reference gene primers. Assay used: immunoSEQ multiplex PCR; TCRdb lists only in-frame clones, some missing. V and J calls and clone size follow that table, whereas D and trimming were derived from the DNA. This table has 200,000 to 250,000 clones, about nine tenths appearing once. Material for sequencing was peripheral blood. The J gene is TRBJ2-3, the V gene TRBV30; 14 bases line up with TRBD2. This receptor was taken from a man aged 80 or over with acute or convalescent COVID-19. The CDR3 here is CAWTKGLAGARDTQYF. The CDR3 region has the DNA TGTGCCTGGACTAAGGGACTAGCGGGAGCTAGGGATACGCAGTATTTT.